The entry below describes one T cell receptor beta chain. The sample belongs to a study of chemoradiotherapy in HPV16-positive cancers. The CDR3 spans 15 residues. Trimming took 0 bases from V and 3 from J, leaving 9 bases between them. Germline V gene lookup returns CDR1 SGHRS and CDR2 YFSETQ. Some clones are missing from TCRdb's copy, which holds only in-frame ones; the method was immunoSEQ multiplex PCR. The sample contains tens of thousands of clones, about 88% of which appear only once. This specimen was blood, taken from a patient who underwent chemoradiotherapy. The genes are TRBV5-1 and TRBJ1-4; D call uncertain. This TCR derives from a human donor with HPV-associated anogenital cancer. The CDR3 reads CASSLVASSNEKLFF. CDR3 sequence (DNA): TGCGCCAGCAGCTTGGTGGCCAGCTCTAATGAAAAACTGTTTTTT.